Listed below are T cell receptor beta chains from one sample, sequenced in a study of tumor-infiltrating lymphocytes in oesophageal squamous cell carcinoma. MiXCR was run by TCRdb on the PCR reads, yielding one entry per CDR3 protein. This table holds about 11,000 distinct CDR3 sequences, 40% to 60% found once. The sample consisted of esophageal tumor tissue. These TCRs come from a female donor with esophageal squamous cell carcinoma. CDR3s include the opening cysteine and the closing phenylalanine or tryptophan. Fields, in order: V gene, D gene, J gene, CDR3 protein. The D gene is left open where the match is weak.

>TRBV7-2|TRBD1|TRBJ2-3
CASSPRQGLQSTDTQYF
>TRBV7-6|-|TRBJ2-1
CASSLVASSNEQFF
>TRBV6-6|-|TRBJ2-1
CASSYSGIGEANNEQFF
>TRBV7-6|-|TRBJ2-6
CASSQGIGTGANVLTF
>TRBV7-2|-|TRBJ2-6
CASSRSGAGANVLTF
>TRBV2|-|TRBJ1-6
CASRGWDRSSYNSPLHF
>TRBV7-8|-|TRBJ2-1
CASSATRTNEQFF
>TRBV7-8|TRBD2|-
CATSGTGYEQYF
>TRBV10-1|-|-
CASSVSGTYEQYF
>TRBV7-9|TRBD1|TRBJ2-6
CASSLLGQGAKGANVLTF
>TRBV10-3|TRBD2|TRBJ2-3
CAISTSVLDTQYF
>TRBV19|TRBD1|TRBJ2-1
CASRGTGGSEQFF
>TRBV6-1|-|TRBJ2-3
CASTEAVFADTQYF
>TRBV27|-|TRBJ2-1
CASSLSGYRYPRNEQFF
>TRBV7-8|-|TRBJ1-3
CASSSRTVSGNTIYF
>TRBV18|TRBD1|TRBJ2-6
CASSYQGAGGANVLTF
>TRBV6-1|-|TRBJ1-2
CASSSGALNYGYTF
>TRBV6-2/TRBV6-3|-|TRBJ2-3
CASSYSGKSTDTQYF
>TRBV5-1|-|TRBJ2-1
CASSLVVAGKGDNEQFF
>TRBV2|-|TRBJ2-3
CASRDNEADTQYF
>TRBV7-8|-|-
CASSPPARHEQFF
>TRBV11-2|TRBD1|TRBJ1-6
CASSQGTGSWEQYF
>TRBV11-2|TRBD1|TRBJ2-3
CASSLGGAGQGTDTQYF
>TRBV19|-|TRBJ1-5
CASRTLTGDQPQHF
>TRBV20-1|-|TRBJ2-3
CSARIALTTDTQYF
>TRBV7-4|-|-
CASSTSGIEQYF
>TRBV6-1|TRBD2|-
CASTGRILAGAGEQYF
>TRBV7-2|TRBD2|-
CASSWGGGRTSGYEQYF
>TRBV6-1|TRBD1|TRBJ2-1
CASTPGQGLNEQFF
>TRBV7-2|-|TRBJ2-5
CASSLKAGSQTQYF
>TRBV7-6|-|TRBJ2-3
CASSSVGGRTTDTQYF
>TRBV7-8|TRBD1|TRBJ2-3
CASSADREYTQYF
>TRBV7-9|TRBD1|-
CASSLAGSRDRGYEQFF
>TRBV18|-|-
CASSPTPGSYNEQFF
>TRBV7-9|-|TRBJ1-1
CASREMGGITEAFF
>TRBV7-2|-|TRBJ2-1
CASSLAILARNEQFF
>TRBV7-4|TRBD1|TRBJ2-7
CASSLEGQLNSPLHF
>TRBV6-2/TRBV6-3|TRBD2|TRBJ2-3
CASSYLGTRLQYF
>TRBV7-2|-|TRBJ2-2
CASRLGHANTGELFF
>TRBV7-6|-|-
CASSLADQETQYF
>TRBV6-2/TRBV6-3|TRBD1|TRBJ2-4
CASSLRDRDEQYF
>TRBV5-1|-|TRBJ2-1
CASSFGDPSYNEQFF
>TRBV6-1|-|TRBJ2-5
CASRWTPEVETQYF
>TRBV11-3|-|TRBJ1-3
CASSLGPQPGNTIYF
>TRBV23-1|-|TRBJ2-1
CASSQARAVDEQFF
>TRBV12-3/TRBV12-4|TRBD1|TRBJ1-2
CASSETGTVGYGYTF
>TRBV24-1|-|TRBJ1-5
CATSDPGQPQHF
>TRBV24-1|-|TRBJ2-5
CATSETGTGETQYF
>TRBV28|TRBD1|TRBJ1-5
CASTWTGANQPQHF
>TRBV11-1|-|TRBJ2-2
CASSLFMGAPGELFF
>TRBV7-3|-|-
CASSLQDTGELFF
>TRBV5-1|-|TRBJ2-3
CASSSLRHTDTQYF
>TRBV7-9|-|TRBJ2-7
CASSPRRSYEQYF
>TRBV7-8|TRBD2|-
CASSPPRGSGRIDEQFF